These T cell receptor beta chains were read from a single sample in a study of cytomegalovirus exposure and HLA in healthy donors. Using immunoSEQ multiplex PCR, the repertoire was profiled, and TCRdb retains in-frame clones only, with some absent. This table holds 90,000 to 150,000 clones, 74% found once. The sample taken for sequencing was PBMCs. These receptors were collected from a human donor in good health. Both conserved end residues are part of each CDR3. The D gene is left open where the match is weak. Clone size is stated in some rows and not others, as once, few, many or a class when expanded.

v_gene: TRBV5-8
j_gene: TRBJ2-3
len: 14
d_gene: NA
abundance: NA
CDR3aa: CASGLNMGTDTQYF
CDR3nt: TGTGCCAGCGGACTTAATATGGGCACAGATACGCAGTATTTT

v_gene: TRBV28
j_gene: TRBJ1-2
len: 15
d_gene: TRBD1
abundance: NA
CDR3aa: CASSTPGTGVYGYTF
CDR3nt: TGTGCCAGCAGTACACCCGGGACAGGGGTCTATGGCTACACCTTC

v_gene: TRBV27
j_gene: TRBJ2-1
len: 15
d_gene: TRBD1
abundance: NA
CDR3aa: CASSLDRASYNEQFF
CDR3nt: TGTGCCAGCAGCCTCGACAGGGCCTCTTACAATGAGCAGTTCTTC

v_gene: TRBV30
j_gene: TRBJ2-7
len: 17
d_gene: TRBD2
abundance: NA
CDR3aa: CAWSGTSHPWGSYEQYF
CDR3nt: TGTGCCTGGAGTGGGACTAGCCACCCCTGGGGCTCCTACGAGCAGTACTTC

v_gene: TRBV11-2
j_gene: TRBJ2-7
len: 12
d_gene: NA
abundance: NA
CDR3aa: CASSLGTSWQYF
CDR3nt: TGTGCCAGCAGCTTAGGCACTAGCTGGCAGTACTTC

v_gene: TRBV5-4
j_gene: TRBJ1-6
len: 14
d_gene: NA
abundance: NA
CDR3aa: CASSFRQRNSPLHF
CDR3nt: TGTGCCAGCAGTTTTAGACAGCGAAATTCACCCCTCCACTTT

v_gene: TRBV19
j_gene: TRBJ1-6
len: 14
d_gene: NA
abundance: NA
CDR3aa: CASSIGQYNSPLHF
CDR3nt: TGTGCCAGTAGTATTGGACAGTATAATTCACCCCTCCACTTT

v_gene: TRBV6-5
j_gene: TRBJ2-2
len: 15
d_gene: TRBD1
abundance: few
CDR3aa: CASSYSNRGLGELFF
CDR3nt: TGTGCCAGCAGTTACAGCAACAGGGGGCTGGGGGAGCTGTTTTTT

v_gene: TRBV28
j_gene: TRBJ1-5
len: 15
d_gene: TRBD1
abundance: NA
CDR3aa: CASSGGTGGSQPQHF
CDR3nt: TGTGCCAGCAGTGGCGGGACAGGTGGAAGTCAGCCCCAGCATTTT

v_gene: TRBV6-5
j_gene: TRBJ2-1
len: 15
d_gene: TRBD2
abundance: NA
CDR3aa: CASSGGSGSVYEQFF
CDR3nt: TGTGCCAGCAGTGGAGGTAGCGGGAGCGTATATGAGCAGTTCTTC

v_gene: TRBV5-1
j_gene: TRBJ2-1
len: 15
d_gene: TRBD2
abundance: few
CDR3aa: CASSLATSGGDEQFF
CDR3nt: TGCGCCAGCAGCTTGGCGACTAGCGGGGGCGATGAGCAGTTCTTC

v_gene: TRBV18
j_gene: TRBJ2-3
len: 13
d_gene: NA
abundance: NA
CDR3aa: CASSPQGTDTQYF
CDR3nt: TGTGCCAGCTCACCACAGGGGACAGATACGCAGTATTTT

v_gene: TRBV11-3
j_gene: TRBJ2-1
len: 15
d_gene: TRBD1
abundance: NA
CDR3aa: CASSPNRGTYNEQFF
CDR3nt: TGTGCCAGCAGCCCTAACAGGGGAACCTACAATGAGCAGTTCTTC

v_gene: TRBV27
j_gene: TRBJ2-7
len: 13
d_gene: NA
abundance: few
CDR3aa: CASSYQGGYEQYF
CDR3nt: TGTGCCAGCAGTTACCAGGGGGGCTACGAGCAGTACTTC

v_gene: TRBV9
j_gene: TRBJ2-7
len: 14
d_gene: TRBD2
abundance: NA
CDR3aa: CASSSGEGNYEQYF
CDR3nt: TGTGCCAGCAGCTCCGGGGAGGGTAACTACGAGCAGTACTTC

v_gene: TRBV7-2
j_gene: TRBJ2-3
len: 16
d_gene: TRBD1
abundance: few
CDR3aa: CASSLGTGLRTDTQYF
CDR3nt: TGTGCCAGCAGCTTAGGGACAGGTCTGCGCACAGATACGCAGTATTTT

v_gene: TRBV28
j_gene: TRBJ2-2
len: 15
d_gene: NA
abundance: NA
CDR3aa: CASSPGVRDTGELFF
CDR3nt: TGTGCCAGCAGTCCGGGAGTGCGAGACACCGGGGAGCTGTTTTTT

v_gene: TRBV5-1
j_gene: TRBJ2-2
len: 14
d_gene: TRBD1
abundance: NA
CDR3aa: CASSSTGPTGELFF
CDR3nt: TGCGCCAGCAGCTCGACAGGGCCCACCGGGGAGCTGTTTTTT

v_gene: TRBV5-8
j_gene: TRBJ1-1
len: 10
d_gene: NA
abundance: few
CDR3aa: CASSFQGAFF
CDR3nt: TGTGCCAGCAGCTTCCAGGGAGCTTTCTTT

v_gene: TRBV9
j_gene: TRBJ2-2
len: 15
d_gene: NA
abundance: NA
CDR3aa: CASSASRANTGELFF
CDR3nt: TGTGCCAGCAGCGCATCGCGAGCGAACACCGGGGAGCTGTTTTTT

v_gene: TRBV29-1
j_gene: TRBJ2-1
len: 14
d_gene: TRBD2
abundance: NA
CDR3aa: CSVVAGDPYNEQFF
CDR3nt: TGCAGCGTGGTAGCGGGAGACCCCTACAATGAGCAGTTCTTC

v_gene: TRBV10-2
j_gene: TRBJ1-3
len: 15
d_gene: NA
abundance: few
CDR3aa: CASSVGGVSGNTIYF
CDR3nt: TGCGCCAGCAGTGTAGGGGGGGTCTCTGGAAACACCATATATTTT

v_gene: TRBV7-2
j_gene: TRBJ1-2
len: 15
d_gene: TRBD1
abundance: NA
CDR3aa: CASSSQTGGLQGYTF
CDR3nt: TGTGCCAGCAGCTCCCAGACAGGGGGTTTACAAGGCTACACCTTC

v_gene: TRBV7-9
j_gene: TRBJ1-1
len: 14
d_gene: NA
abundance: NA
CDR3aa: CASSLEGLATEAFF
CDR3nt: TGTGCCAGCAGCTTAGAAGGACTCGCCACTGAAGCTTTCTTT

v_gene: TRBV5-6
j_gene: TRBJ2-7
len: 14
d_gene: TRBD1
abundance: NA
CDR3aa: CASSRQGTRVGQYF
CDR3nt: TGTGCCAGCAGCCGACAGGGGACCAGGGTAGGGCAGTACTTC

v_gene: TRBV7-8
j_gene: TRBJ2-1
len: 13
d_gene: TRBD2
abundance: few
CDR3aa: CASSSNLAGAAFF
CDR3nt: TGTGCCAGCAGCTCGAACCTAGCGGGAGCTGCGTTCTTC

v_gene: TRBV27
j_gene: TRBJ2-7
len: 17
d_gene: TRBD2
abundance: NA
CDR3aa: CASSLRASGYSSYEQYF
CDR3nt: TGTGCCAGCAGTTTAAGGGCTAGCGGGTATAGCTCCTACGAGCAGTACTTC

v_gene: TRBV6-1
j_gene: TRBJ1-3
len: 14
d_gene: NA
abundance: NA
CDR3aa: CASSMKTAGNTIYF
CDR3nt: TGTGCCAGCAGTATGAAGACAGCTGGAAACACCATATATTTT